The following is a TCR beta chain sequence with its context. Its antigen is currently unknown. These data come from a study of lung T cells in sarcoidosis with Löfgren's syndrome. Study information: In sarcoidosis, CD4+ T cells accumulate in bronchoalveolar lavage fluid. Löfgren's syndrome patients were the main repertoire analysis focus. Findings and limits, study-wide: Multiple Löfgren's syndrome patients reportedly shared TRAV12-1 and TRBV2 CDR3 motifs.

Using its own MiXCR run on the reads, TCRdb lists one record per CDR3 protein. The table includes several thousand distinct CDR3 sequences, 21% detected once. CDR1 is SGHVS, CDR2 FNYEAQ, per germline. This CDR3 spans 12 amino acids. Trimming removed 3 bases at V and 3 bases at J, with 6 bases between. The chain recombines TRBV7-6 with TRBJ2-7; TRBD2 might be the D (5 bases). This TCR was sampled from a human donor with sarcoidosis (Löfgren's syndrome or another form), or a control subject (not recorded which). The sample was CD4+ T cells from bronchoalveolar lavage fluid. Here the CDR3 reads CASSLSGYEQYF. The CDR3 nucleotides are TGTGCCAGCAGCTTGAGCGGCTACGAGCAGTACTTC.